This TCR beta chain was identified during a study of T cell repertoires in aging, cancer and after chemotherapy. Overall study context: About 8.1 million TCR reads made up the full dataset.

A mixed TRB-A/B primer pool amplified rearranged TRB by multiplex touch-down PCR. A single record per CDR3 protein comes from TCRdb applying MiXCR to the multiplex PCR reads. Of 19,000 or so distinct CDR3 sequences listed, 37% are singletons. Broader study findings: Compared with age-matched healthy donors, untreated hematological or solid cancer patients showed higher blood TCR clonality. Healthy donors lost TCR diversity with age mainly through richness, cancer patients through richness and evenness.

Trimming removed 0 bases from V and 2 bases from J, with 3 bases in between. The CDR3 is 13 amino acids. Germline lookup yields CDR1 MNHEY and CDR2 SVGEGT. TCR beta rearrangements were amplified from peripheral blood genomic DNA. Comment on this clonotype: Its specificity is not known.

The rearrangement uses TRBV6-2 or TRBV6-3 and TRBJ2-3; D is undetermined. The sequencing input was blood. The clonotype originates from a human donor with a solid tumor. CDR3 protein: CASSYSDTDTQYF. In DNA form, the CDR3 reads TGTGCCAGCAGTTACTCGGACACAGATACGCAGTATTTT.